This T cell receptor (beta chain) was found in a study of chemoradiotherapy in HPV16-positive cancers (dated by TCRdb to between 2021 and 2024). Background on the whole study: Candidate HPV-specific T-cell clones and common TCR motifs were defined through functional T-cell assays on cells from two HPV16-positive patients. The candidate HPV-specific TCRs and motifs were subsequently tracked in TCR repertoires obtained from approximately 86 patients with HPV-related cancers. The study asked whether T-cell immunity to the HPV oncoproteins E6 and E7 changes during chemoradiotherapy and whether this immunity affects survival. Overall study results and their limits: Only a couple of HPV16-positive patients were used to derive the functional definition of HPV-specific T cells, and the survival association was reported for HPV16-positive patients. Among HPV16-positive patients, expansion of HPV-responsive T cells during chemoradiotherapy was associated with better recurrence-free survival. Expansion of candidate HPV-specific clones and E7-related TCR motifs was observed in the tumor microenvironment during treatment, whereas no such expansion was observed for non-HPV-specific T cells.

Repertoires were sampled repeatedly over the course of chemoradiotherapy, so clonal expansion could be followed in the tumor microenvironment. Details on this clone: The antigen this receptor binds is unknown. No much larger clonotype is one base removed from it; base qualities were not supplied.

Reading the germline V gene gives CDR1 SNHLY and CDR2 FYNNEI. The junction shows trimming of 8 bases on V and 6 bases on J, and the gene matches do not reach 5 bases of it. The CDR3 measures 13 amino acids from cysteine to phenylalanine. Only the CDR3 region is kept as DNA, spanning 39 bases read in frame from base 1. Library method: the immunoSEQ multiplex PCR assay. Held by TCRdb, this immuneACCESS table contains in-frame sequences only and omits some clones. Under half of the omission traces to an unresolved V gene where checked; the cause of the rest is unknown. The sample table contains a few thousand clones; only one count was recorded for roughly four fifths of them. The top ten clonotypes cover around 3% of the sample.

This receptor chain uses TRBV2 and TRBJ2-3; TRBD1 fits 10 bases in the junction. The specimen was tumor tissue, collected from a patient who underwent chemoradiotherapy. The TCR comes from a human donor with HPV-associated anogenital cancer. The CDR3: CASGTGALDTQYF. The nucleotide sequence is TGTGCCAGCGGGACAGGGGCCTTGGATACGCAGTATTTT. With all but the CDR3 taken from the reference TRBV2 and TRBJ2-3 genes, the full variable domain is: EPEVTQTPSHQVTQMGQEVILRCVPISNHLYFYWYRQILGQKVEFLVSFYNNEISEKSEIFDDQFSVERPDGSNFTLKIRSTKLEDSAMYFCASGTGALDTQYFGPGTRLTVL.